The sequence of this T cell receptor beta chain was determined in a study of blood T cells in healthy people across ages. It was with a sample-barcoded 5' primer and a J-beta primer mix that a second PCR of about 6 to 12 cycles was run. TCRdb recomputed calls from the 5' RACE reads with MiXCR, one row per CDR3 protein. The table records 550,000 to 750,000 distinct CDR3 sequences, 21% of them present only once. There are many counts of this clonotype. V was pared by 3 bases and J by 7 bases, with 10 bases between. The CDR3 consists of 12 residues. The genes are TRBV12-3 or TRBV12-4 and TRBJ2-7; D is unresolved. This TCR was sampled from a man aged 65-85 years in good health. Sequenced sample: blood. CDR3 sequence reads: CASSLGRREQYF. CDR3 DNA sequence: TGTGCCAGCAGTTTGGGCCGGCGGGAGCAGTACTTC.